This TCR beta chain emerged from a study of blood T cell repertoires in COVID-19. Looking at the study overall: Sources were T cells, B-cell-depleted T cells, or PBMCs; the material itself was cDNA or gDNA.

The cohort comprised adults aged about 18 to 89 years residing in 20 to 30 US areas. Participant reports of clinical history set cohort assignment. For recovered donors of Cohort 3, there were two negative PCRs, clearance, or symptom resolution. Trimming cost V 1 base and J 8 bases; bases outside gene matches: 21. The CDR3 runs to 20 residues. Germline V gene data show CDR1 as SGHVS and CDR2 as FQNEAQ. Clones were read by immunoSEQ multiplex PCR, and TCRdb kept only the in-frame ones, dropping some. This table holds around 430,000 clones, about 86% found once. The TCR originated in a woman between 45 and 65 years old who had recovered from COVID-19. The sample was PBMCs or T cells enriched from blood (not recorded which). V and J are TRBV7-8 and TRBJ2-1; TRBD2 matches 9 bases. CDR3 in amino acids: CASSLVRAGGNRGVLDEQFF. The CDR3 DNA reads TGTGCCAGCAGCTTAGTTAGAGCGGGGGGAAACCGGGGTGTGTTAGATGAGCAGTTCTTC.